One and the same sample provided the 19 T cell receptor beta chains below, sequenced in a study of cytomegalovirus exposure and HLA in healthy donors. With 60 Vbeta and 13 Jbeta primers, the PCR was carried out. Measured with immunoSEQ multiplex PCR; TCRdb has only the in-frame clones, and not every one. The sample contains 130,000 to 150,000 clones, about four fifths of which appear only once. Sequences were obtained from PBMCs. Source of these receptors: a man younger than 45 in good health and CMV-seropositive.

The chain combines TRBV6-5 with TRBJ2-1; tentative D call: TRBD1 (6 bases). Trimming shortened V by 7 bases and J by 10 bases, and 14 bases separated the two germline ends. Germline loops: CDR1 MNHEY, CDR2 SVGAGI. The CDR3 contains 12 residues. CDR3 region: CASTDRFREQFF. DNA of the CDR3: TGTGCCAGCACCGACAGGTTTCGGGAGCAGTTCTTC.

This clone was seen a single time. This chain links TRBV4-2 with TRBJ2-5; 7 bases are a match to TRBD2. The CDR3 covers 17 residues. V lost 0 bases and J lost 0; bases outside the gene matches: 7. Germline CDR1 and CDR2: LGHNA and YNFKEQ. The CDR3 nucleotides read TGTGCCAGCAGCCAAGATCTTCCCGGGAGGTACCAAGAGACCCAGTACTTC. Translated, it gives CASSQDLPGRYQETQYF.

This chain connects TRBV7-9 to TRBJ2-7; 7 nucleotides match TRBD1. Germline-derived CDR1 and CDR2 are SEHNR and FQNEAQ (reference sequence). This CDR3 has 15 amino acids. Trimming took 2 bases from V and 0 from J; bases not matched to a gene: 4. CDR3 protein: CASSLPGQASYEQYF. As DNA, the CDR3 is TGTGCCAGCAGCTTACCAGGACAGGCCTCCTACGAGCAGTACTTC.

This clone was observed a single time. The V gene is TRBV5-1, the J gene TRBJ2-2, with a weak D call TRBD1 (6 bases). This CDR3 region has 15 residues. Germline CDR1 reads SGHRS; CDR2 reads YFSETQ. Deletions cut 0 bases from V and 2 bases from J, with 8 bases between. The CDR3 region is CASSLGDTNTGELFF. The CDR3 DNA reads TGCGCCAGCAGCTTGGGGGACACTAACACCGGGGAGCTGTTTTTT. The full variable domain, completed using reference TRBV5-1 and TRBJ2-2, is KAGVTQTPRYLIKTRGQQVTLSCSPISGHRSVSWYQQTPGQGLQFLFEYFSETQRNKGNFPGRFSGRQFSNSRSEMNVSTLELGDSALYLCASSLGDTNTGELFFGEGSRLTVL.

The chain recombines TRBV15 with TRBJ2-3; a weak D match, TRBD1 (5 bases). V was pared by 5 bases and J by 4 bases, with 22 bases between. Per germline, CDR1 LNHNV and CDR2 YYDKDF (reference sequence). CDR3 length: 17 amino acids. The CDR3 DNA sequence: TGTGCCACCAGCCACCGGCAGGGTACCCCTGTTGCAGATACGCAGTATTTT. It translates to CATSHRQGTPVADTQYF.

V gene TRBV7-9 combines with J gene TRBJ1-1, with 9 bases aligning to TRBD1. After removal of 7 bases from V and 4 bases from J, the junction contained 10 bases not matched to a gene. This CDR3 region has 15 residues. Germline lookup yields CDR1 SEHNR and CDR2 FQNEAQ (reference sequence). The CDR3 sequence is CASNKQGARGTEAFF. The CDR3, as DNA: TGTGCCAGCAACAAACAGGGGGCGCGGGGCACTGAAGCTTTCTTT.

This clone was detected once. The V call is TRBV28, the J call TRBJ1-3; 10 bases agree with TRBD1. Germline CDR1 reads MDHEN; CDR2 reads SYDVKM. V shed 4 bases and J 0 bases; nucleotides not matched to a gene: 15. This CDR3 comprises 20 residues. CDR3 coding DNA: TGTGCCAGCAGTTACCACCGGGACAGGGGACCAAACTACTCTGGAAACACCATATATTTT. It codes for CASSYHRDRGPNYSGNTIYF.

This CDR3 reads CASSSTTGTNFNYGYTF. The CDR3 DNA sequence: TGTGCCAGCAGCTCCACCACAGGAACGAACTTTAACTATGGCTACACCTTC. The chain carries TRBV7-9 and TRBJ1-2; possible D gene TRBD1, 5 bases. The CDR3 covers 17 residues. CDR1 and CDR2 (germline): SEHNR, FQNEAQ (reference sequence). V shed 4 bases and J shed 1 base, with 19 bases lying between them.

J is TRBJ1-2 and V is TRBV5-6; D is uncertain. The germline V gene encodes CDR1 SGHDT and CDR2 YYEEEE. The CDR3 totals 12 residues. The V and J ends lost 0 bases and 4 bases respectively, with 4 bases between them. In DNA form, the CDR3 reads TGTGCCAGCAGCTTGGCTTCCTATGGCTACACCTTC. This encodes CASSLASYGYTF.

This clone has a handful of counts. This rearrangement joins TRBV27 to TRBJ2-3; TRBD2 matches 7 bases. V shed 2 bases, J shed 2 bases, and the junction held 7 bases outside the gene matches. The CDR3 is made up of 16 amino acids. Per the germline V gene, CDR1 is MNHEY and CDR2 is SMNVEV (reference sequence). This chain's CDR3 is CASSLTGGGVTDTQYF. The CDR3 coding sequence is TGTGCCAGCAGTTTAACCGGGGGAGGGGTCACAGATACGCAGTATTTT.

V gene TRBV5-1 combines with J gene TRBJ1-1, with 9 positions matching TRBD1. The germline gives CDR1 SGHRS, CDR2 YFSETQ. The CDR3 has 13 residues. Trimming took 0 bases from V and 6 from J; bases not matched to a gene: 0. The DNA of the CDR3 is TGCGCCAGCAGCTTGGGACAGGGGGCTGAAGCTTTCTTT. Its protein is CASSLGQGAEAFF.

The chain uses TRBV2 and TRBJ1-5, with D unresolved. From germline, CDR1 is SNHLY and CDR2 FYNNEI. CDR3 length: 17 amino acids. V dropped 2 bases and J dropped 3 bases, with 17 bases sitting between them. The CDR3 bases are TGTGCCAGCAGTGAACGTGGAGACTCAAGTACCAATCAGCCCCAGCATTTT. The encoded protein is CASSERGDSSTNQPQHF.

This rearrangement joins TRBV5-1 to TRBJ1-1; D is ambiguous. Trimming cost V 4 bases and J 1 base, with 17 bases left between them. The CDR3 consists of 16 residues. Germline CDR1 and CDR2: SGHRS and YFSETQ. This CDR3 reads CASSPRSAFGNTEAFF. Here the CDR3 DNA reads TGCGCCAGCAGCCCCAGGTCAGCCTTCGGGAACACTGAAGCTTTCTTT.

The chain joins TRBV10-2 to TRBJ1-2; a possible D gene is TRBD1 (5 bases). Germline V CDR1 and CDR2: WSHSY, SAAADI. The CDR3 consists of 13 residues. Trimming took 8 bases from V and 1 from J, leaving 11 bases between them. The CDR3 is CASVAGLNYGYTF. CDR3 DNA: TGCGCCAGCGTGGCGGGACTTAACTATGGCTACACCTTC.

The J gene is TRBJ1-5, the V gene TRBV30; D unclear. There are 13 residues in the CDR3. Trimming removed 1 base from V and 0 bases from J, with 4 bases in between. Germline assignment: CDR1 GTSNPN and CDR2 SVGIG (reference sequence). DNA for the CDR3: TGTGCCTGGAGTGACTATAGCAATCAGCCCCAGCATTTT. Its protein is CAWSDYSNQPQHF.

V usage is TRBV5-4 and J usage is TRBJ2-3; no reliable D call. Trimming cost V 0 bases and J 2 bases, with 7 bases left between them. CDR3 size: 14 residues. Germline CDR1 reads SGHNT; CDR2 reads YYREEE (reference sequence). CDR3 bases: TGTGCCAGCAGCTTGGGGAGTAACACAGATACGCAGTATTTT. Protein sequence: CASSLGSNTDTQYF.

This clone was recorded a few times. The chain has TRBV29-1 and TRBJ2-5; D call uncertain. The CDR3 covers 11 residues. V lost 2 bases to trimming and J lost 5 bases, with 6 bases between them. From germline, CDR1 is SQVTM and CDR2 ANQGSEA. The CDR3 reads CSVELGETQYF. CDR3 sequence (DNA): TGCAGCGTTGAACTCGGGGAGACCCAGTACTTC. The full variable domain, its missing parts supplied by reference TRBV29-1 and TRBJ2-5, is SAVISQKPSRDICQRGTSLTIQCQVDSQVTMMFWYRQQPGQSLTLIATANQGSEATYESGFVIDKFPISRPNLTFSTLTVSNMSPEDSSIYLCSVELGETQYFGPGTRLLVL.

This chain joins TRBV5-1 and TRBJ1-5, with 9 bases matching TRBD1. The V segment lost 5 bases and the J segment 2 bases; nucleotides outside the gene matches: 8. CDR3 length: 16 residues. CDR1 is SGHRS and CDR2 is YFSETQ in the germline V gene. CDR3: CASSTGTGNGNQPQHF. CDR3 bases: TGCGCCAGCAGTACCGGGACAGGGAACGGCAATCAGCCCCAGCATTTT.

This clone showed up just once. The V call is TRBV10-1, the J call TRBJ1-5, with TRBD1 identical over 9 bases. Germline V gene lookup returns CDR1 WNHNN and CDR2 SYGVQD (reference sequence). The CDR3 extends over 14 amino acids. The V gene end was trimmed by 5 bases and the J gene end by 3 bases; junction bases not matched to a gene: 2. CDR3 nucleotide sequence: TGCGCCAGCAGTCGGGACAGGGACAATCAGCCCCAGCATTTT. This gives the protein CASSRDRDNQPQHF.